This T cell receptor beta chain was sequenced during a study of CD8 T cells in Susac syndrome. RNA totalling roughly 0.45 to 1 ug underwent reverse transcription with random hexamers. TCRdb called the immunoSEQ multiplex PCR reads again in MiXCR, with one record for every CDR3 protein. The sample consists of some 120,000 distinct CDR3 sequences, over 85% of them appearing once. Comment on this clonotype: Antigen specificity is unknown.

This CDR3 comprises 17 residues. Germline V CDR1 and CDR2: SEHNR, FQNEAQ (reference sequence). Trimming removed 1 base at V and 5 bases at J, with 20 bases between. Study-wide results and caveats: A few Susac-specific public clones appeared in CD8+ TEMRA repertoires, and around 16 in total CD8+ repertoires.

Sequencing targeted TCR beta in T cells from blood (CD8+ and CD4+). It was negative isolation that provided the CD8+ and CD4+ T cells, whereas TEMRA cells were enriched by FACS. The origin of this receptor is a human donor with Susac syndrome. The specimen sequenced was CD8+ T cells from PBMCs. The chain uses TRBV7-9 and TRBJ1-1; D possibly corresponds to TRBD1 (5 bases). This chain's CDR3 is CASSLDLGTMLPTEAFF. For the CDR3, the DNA is TGTGCCAGCAGCTTAGATTTAGGGACGATGTTACCGACTGAAGCTTTCTTT.